These T cell receptor beta chains were read from a single sample in a study of vaccination and CD4 T cells after COVID-19. Their cognate antigens are unknown. MiXCR was run by TCRdb on the PCR reads, yielding one entry per CDR3 protein. The data show some 18,000 distinct CDR3 sequences, roughly 51% seen once. Sequenced input: CD4+ T cells from blood, cultured in vitro. The receptor source for this set is a human donor who had recovered from COVID-19. The CDR3 runs from the conserved cysteine through the conserved F or W. Fields, in order: clone size, D gene, V gene, J gene, CDR3 length, CDR3 protein, CDR3 DNA. The D gene is left open where the match is weak. Clone size is given for some rows only: seen once, a few or many times, or a class if the clone is expanded.

clone_size: -
d_call: -
v_call: TRBV19
j_call: TRBJ1-1
cdr3_length: 14
cdr3_aa: CASSPPGGNTEAFF
cdr3_nt: TGTGCCAGTAGCCCCCCGGGTGGGAACACTGAAGCTTTCTTT

clone_size: -
d_call: -
v_call: TRBV4-2
j_call: TRBJ1-1
cdr3_length: 15
cdr3_aa: CASSLQGAGNTEAFF
cdr3_nt: TGTGCCAGCAGCCTCCAAGGAGCGGGTAACACTGAAGCTTTCTTT

clone_size: -
d_call: -
v_call: TRBV6-1
j_call: TRBJ1-6
cdr3_length: 11
cdr3_aa: CASSREGTLHF
cdr3_nt: TGTGCCAGCAGCCGTGAAGGCACCCTCCACTTT

clone_size: -
d_call: TRBD1
v_call: TRBV12-3/TRBV12-4
j_call: TRBJ1-2
cdr3_length: 13
cdr3_aa: CASRPGTVYGYTF
cdr3_nt: TGTGCCAGCAGACCCGGGACAGTCTATGGCTACACCTTC

clone_size: few
d_call: -
v_call: TRBV24-1
j_call: TRBJ2-2
cdr3_length: 15
cdr3_aa: CATSDFTKNSGELFF
cdr3_nt: TGTGCCACCAGTGATTTCACCAAGAACAGCGGGGAGCTGTTTTTT

clone_size: -
d_call: TRBD2
v_call: TRBV5-1
j_call: TRBJ2-3
cdr3_length: 16
cdr3_aa: CASSLTSGRARDTQYF
cdr3_nt: TGCGCCAGCAGCTTGACTAGCGGGAGGGCCAGAGATACGCAGTATTTT

clone_size: -
d_call: -
v_call: TRBV27
j_call: TRBJ2-1
cdr3_length: 14
cdr3_aa: CASSFRAPFNEQFF
cdr3_nt: TGTGCCAGCAGTTTCCGGGCGCCCTTCAATGAGCAGTTCTTC

clone_size: few
d_call: TRBD1
v_call: TRBV20-1
j_call: TRBJ2-4
cdr3_length: 15
cdr3_aa: CSARDPGQGRNIQYF
cdr3_nt: TGCAGTGCTAGAGACCCGGGACAGGGACGAAACATTCAGTACTTC

clone_size: -
d_call: TRBD1
v_call: TRBV10-3
j_call: TRBJ2-7
cdr3_length: 11
cdr3_aa: CATRGSYEQYF
cdr3_nt: TGTGCCACCAGGGGGTCCTACGAGCAGTACTTC

clone_size: few
d_call: -
v_call: TRBV28
j_call: TRBJ1-1
cdr3_length: 15
cdr3_aa: CASSLAPGVDTEAFF
cdr3_nt: TGTGCCAGCAGTTTGGCACCGGGGGTGGACACTGAAGCTTTCTTT

clone_size: -
d_call: -
v_call: TRBV20-1
j_call: TRBJ1-1
cdr3_length: 12
cdr3_aa: CSASYLNTEAFF
cdr3_nt: TGCAGTGCTAGTTACCTGAACACTGAAGCTTTCTTT

clone_size: once
d_call: -
v_call: TRBV12-3/TRBV12-4
j_call: TRBJ2-2
cdr3_length: 12
cdr3_aa: CASSPNVGELFF
cdr3_nt: TGTGCCAGCAGCCCCAACGTCGGGGAGCTGTTTTTT

clone_size: -
d_call: -
v_call: TRBV18
j_call: TRBJ2-5
cdr3_length: 13
cdr3_aa: CASSPGTGETQYF
cdr3_nt: TGTGCCAGCTCACCAGGTACAGGAGAGACCCAGTACTTC

clone_size: few
d_call: -
v_call: TRBV5-5
j_call: TRBJ1-5
cdr3_length: 15
cdr3_aa: CASSYLQGNNQPQHF
cdr3_nt: TGTGCCAGCAGCTATCTACAGGGAAACAATCAGCCCCAGCATTTT

clone_size: -
d_call: TRBD2
v_call: TRBV30
j_call: TRBJ2-7
cdr3_length: 14
cdr3_aa: CAWSTSGRSYEQYF
cdr3_nt: TGTGCCTGGAGTACCAGCGGGAGATCCTACGAGCAGTACTTC

clone_size: -
d_call: -
v_call: TRBV30
j_call: TRBJ2-5
cdr3_length: 13
cdr3_aa: CAWSGQFQETQYF
cdr3_nt: TGTGCCTGGAGTGGACAGTTCCAAGAGACCCAGTACTTC